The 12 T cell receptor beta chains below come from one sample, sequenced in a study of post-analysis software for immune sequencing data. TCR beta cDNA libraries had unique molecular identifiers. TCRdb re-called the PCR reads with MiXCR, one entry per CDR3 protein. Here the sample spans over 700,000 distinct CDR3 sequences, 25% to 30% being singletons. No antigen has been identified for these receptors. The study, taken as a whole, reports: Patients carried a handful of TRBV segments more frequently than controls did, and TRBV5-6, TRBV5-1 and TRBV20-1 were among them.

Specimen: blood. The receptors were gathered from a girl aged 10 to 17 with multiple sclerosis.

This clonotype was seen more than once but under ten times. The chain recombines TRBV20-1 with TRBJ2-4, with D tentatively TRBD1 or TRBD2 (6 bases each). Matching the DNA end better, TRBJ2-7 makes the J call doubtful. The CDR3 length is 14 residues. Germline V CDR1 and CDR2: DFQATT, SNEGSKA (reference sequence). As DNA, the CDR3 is TGCAGTGCCCGAGGGGGGCTTCGCTCCTACGAGCAGTACTTC. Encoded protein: CSARGGLRSYEQYF.

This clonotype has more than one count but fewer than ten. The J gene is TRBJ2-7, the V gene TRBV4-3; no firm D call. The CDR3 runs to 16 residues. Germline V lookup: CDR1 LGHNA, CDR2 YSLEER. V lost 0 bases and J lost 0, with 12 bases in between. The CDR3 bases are TGCGCCAGCAGCCAAGAGCCCTTCCGAGGCTCCTACGAGCAGTACTTC. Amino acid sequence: CASSQEPFRGSYEQYF.

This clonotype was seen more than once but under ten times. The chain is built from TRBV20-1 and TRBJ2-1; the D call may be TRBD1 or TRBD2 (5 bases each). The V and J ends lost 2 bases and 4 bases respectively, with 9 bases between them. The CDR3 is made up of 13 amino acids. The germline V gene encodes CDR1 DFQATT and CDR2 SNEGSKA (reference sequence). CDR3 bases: TGCAGTGCTAGAAGGGACGGATACAATGAGCAGTTCTTC. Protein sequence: CSARRDGYNEQFF.

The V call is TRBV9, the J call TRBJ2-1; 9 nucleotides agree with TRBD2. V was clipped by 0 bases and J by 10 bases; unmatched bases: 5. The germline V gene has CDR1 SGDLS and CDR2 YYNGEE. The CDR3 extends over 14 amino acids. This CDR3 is CASSVGRGGDEQFF. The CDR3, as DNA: TGTGCCAGCAGCGTAGGGCGGGGGGGCGACGAGCAGTTCTTC. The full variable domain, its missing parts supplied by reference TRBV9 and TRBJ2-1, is DSGVTQTPKHLITATGQRVTLRCSPRSGDLSVYWYQQSLDQGLQFLIQYYNGEERAKGNILERFSAQQFPDLHSELNLSSLELGDSALYFCASSVGRGGDEQFFGPGTRLTVL.

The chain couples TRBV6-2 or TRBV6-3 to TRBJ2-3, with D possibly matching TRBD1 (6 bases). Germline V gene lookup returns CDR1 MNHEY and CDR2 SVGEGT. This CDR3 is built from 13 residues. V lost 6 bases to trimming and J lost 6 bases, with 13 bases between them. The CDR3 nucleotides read TGTGCCAGCAGCACAGGGAAGGGTGATACGCAGTATTTT. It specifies CASSTGKGDTQYF.

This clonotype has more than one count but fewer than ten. The CDR3 here is CASSLGPSNTEAFF. The DNA for the CDR3 is TGTGCCAGCAGCTTGGGACCGTCGAACACTGAAGCTTTCTTT. The chain joins TRBV5-4 to TRBJ1-1; the D is unclear. This CDR3 is built from 14 residues. The V and J ends lost 0 bases and 1 base respectively, with 7 bases between them. CDR1 SGHNT and CDR2 YYREEE come from the germline V gene (reference sequence).

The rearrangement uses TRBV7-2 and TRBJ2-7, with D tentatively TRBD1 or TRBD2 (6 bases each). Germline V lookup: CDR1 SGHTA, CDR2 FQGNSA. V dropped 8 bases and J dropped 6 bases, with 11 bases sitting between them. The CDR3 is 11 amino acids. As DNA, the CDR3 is TGTGCCAGCCGGGGGACAATCGAGCAGTACTTC. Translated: CASRGTIEQYF. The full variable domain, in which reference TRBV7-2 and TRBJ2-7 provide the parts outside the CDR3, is GAGVSQSPSNKVTEKGKDVELRCDPISGHTALYWYRQSLGQGLEFLIYFQGNSAPDKSGLPSDRFSAERTGGSVSTLTIQRTQQEDSAVYLCASRGTIEQYFGPGTRLTVT.

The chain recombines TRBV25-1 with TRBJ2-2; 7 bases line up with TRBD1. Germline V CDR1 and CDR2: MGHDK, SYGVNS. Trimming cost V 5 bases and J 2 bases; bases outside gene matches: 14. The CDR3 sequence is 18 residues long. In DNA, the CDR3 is TGTGCCAGCAGTCCACTTGAATCCCGGGACAGCAACACCGGGGAGCTGTTTTTT. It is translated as CASSPLESRDSNTGELFF.

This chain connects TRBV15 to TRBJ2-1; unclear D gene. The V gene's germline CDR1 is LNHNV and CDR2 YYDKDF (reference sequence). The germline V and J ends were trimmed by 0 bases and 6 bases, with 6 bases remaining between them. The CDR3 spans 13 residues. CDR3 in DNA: TGTGCCACCAGCAGAGATCGTCCCAATGAGCAGTTCTTC. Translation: CATSRDRPNEQFF.

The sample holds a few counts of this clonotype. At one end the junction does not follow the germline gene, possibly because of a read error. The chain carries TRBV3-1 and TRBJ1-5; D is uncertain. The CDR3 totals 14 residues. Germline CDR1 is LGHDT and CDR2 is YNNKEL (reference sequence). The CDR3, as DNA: TGCGCCAGCAGCCAAGGAAGGGGCAATCAGCCCCAGCATTTT. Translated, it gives CASSQGRGNQPQHF. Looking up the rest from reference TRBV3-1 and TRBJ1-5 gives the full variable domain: DTAVSQTPKYLVTQMGNDKSIKCEQNLGHDTMYWYKQDSKKFLKIMFSYNNKELIINETVPNRFSPKSPDKAHLNLHINSLELGDSAVYFCASSQGRGNQPQHFGDGTRLSIL.

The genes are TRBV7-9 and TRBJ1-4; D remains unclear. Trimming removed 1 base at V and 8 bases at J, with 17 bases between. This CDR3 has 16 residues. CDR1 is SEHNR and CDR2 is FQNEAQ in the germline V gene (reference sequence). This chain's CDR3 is CASSLDGRPQAEKLFF. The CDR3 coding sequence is TGTGCCAGCAGCTTAGACGGACGTCCTCAGGCGGAAAAACTGTTTTTT.

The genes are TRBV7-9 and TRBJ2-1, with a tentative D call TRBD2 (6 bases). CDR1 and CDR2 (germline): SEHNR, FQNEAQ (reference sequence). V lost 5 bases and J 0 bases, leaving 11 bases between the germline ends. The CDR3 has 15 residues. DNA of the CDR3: TGTGCCAGCAGCCCATGGGGGGACTCCTACAATGAGCAGTTCTTC. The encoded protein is CASSPWGDSYNEQFF.